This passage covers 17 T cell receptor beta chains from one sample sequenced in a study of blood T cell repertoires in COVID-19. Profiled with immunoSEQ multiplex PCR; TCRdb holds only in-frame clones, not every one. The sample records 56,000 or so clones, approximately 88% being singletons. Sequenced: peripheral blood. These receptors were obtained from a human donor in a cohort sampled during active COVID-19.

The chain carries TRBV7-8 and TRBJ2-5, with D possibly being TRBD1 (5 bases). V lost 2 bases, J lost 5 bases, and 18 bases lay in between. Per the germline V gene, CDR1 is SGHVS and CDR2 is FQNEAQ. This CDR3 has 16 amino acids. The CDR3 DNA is TGTGCCAGCAGCTTAAGATCAGGGAATCATATGGAGACCCAGTACTTC. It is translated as CASSLRSGNHMETQYF. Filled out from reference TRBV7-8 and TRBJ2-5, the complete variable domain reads GAGVSQSPRYKVAKRGQDVALRCDPISGHVSLFWYQQALGQGPEFLTYFQNEAQLDKSGLPSDRFFAERPEGSVSTLKIQRTQQEDSAVYLCASSLRSGNHMETQYFGPGTRLLVL.

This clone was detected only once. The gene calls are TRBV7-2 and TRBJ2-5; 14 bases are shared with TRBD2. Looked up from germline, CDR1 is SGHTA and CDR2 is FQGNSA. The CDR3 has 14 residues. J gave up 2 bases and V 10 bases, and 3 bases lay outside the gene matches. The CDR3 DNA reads TGTGCCACCCGGACTAGCGGGGGGCAAGAGACCCAGTACTTC. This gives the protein CATRTSGGQETQYF.

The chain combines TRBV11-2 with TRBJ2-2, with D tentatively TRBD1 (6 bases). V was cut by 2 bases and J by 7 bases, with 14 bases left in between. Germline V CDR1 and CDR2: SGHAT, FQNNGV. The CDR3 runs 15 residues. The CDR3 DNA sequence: TGTGCCAGCAGCTTAACACAAGGGGGTTTCGGGGAGCTGTTTTTT. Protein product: CASSLTQGGFGELFF.

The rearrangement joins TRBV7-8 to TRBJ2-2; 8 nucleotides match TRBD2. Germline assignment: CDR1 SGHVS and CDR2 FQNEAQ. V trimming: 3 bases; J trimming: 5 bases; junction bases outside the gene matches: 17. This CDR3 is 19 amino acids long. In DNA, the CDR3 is TGTGCCAGCAGCTTGATGAATAGTGGGAGCGGGGGTGTAACCGGGGAGCTGTTTTTT. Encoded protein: CASSLMNSGSGGVTGELFF.

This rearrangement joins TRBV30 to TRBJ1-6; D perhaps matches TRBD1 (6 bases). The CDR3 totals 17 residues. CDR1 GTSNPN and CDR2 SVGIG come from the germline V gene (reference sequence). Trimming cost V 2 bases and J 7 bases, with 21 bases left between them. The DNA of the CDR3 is TGTGCCTGGAGTCCCACCCCTCAGGGCCAGGGGAATTCACCCCTCCACTTT. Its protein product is CAWSPTPQGQGNSPLHF.

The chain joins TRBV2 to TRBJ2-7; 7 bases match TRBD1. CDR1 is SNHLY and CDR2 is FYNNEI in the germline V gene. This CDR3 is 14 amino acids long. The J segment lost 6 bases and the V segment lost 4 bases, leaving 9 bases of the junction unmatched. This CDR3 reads CASSGQGQLSEQYF. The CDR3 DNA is TGTGCCAGCAGTGGTCAGGGACAGTTGTCCGAGCAGTACTTC.

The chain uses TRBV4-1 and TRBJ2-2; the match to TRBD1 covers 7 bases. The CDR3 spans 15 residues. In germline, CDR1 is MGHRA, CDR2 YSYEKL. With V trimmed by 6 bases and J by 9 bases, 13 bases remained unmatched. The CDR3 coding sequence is TGCGCCAGCAGTCCTACAGGGGACCTTACTTGGGAGCTGTTTTTT. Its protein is CASSPTGDLTWELFF.

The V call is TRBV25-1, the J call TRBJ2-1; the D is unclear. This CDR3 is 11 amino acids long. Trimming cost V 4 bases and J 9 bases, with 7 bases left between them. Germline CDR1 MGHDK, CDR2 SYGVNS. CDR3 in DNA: TGTGCCAGCAGTGCCTTTAGTGAGCAGTTCTTC. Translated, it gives CASSAFSEQFF.

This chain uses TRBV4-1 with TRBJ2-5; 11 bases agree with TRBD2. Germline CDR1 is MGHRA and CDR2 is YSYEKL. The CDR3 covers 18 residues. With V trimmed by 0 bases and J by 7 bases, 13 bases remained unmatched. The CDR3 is CASSQDELAGVQGRTQYF. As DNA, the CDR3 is TGCGCCAGCAGCCAAGATGAACTAGCGGGAGTCCAAGGACGGACCCAGTACTTC.

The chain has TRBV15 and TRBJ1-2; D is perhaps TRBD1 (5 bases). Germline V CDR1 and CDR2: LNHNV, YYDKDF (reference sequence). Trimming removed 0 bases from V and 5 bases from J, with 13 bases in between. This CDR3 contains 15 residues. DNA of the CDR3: TGTGCCACCAGCAGAGAACCCGGTCAGGGATATGGCTACACCTTC. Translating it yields CATSREPGQGYGYTF.

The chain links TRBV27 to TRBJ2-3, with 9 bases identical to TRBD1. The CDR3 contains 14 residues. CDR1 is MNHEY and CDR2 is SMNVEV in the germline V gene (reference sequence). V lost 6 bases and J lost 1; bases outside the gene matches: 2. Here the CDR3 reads CASSRDRGTDTQYF. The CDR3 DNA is TGTGCCAGCAGCCGGGACAGGGGCACAGATACGCAGTATTTT.

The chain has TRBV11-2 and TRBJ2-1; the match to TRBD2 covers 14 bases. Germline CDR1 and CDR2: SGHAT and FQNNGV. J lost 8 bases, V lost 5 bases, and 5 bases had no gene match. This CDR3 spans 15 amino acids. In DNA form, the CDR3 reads TGTGCCAGCAGCCTTGGACTAGCGGGGGGTTATGAGCAGTTCTTC. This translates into CASSLGLAGGYEQFF. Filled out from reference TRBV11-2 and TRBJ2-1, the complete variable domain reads EAGVAQSPRYKIIEKRQSVAFWCNPISGHATLYWYQQILGQGPKLLIQFQNNGVVDDSQLPKDRFSAERLKGVDSTLKIQPAKLEDSAVYLCASSLGLAGGYEQFFGPGTRLTVL.

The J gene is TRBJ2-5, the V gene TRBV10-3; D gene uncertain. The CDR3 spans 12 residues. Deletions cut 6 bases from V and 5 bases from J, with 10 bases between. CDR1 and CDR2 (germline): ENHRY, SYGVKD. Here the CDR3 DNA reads TGTGCCATCAGCGCGAGTTTTGAGACCCAGTACTTC. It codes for CAISASFETQYF.

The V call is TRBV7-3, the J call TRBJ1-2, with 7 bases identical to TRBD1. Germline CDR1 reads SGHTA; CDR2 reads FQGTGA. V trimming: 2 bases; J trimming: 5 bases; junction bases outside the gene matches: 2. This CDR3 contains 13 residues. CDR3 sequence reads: CASSLDREYGYTF. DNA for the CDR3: TGTGCCAGCAGCTTAGACAGGGAGTATGGCTACACCTTC.

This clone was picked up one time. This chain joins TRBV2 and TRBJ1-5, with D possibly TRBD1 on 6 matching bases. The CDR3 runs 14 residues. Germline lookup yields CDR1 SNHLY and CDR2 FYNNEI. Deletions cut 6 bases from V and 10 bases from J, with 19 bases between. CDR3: CASREQGGRGPQHF. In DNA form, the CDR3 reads TGTGCCAGCAGAGAACAGGGAGGCAGAGGACCCCAGCATTTT.

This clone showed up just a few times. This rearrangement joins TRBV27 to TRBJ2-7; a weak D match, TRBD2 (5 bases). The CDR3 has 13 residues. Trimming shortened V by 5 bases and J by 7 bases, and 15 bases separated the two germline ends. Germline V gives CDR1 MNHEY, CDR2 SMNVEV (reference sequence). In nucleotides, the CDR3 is TGTGCCAGCAGTCGGGGATCCTTAAGGGAGCAGTACTTC. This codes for CASSRGSLREQYF.

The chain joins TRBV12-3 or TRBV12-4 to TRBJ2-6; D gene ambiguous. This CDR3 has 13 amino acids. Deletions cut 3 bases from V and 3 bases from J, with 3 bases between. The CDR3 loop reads CASSFYGANVLTF. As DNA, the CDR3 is TGTGCCAGCAGTTTTTATGGGGCCAACGTCCTGACTTTC.